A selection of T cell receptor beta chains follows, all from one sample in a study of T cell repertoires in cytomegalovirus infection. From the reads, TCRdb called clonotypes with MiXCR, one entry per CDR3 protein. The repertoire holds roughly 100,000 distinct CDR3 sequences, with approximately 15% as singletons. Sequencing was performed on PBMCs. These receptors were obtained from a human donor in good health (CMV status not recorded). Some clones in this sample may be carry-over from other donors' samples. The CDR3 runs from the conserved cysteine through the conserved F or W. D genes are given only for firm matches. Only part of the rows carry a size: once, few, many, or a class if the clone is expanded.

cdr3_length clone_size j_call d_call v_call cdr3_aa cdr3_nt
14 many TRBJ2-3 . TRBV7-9 CASSLGVSTDTQYF TGTGCCAGCAGCTTAGGGGTCAGCACAGATACGCAGTATTTT
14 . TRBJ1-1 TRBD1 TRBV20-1 CSAQRQGVNTEAFF TGCAGTGCCCAGAGACAGGGGGTGAACACTGAAGCTTTCTTT
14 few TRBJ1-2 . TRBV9 CASSVGVPGYGYTF TGTGCCAGCAGCGTAGGAGTTCCGGGCTATGGCTACACCTTC
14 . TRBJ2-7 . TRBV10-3 CAIREALLDYEQYF TGTGCCATCAGGGAGGCACTATTAGACTACGAGCAGTACTTC
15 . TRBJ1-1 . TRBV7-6 CTSSPRTSLNTEAFF TGTACCAGCAGCCCGAGGACAAGCCTGAACACTGAAGCTTTCTTT
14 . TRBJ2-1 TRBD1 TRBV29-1 CSGHRGRVGNEQFF TGCAGCGGACACAGGGGGCGCGTGGGCAATGAGCAGTTCTTC
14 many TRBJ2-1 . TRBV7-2 CASDPGQITDEQFF TGTGCCAGCGATCCTGGACAGATTACGGATGAGCAGTTCTTC
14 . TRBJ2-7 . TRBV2 CASRYRGGSYEQYF TGTGCCAGCAGATACAGGGGAGGGTCCTACGAGCAGTACTTC
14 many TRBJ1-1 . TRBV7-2 CASSARQANTEAFF TGTGCCAGCAGCGCCAGACAGGCGAACACTGAAGCTTTCTTT
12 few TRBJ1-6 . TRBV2 CASRQHNSPLHF TGTGCCAGCAGGCAGCATAATTCACCCCTCCACTTT
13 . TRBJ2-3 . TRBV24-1 CATSDGYTDTQYF TGTGCCACCAGTGATGGATACACAGATACGCAGTATTTT
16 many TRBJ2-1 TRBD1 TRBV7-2 CASSRTGTGYSGEQFF TGTGCCAGCAGCAGAACTGGGACAGGGTACTCAGGGGAGCAGTTCTTC